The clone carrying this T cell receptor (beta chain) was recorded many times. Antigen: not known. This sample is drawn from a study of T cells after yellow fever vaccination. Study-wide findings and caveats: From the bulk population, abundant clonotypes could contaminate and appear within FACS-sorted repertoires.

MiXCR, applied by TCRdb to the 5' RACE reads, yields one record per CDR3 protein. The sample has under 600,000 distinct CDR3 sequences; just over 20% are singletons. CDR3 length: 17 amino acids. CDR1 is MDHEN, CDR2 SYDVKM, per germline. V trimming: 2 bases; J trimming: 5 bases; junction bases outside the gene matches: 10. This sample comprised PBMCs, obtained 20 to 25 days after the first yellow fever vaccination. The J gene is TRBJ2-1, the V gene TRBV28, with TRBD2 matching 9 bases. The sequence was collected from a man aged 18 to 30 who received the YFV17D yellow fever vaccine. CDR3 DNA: TGTGCCAGCAGTTTAGAGCGGGGGGCTCCCTTCAACAATGAGCAGTTCTTC. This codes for CASSLERGAPFNNEQFF.